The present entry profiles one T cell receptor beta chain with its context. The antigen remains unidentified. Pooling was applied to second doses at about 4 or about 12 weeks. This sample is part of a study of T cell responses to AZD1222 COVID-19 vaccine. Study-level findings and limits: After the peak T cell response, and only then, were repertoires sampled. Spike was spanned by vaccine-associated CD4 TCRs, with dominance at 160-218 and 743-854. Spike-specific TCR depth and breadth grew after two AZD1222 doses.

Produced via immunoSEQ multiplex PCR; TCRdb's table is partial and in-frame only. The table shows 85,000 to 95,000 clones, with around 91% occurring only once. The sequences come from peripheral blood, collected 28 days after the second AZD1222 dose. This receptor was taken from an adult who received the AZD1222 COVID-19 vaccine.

The CDR3 DNA is TGTGCCAGCAGCATTTTACAGGGCCCATCCTACGAGCAGTACTTC. Its translation: CASSILQGPSYEQYF. The V gene is TRBV11-2, the J gene TRBJ2-7; TRBD1 might be the D (6 bases). CDR1 and CDR2 (germline): SGHAT, FQNNGV. V dropped 5 bases and J dropped 1 base, with 15 bases sitting between them. The CDR3 loop spans 15 amino acids.